What follows is one T cell receptor beta chain and its context. This sample is part of a study of blood T cell repertoires in COVID-19. Study overall: Both acute and convalescent COVID-19 samples were obtained from the United States, Italy and Spain. Sources were T cells, B-cell-depleted T cells, or PBMCs; the material itself was cDNA or gDNA.

The CDR3 is 14 amino acids. The V end lost 3 bases, the J end lost 1 base, and 10 bases lay between the germline ends. Germline V gene lookup returns CDR1 LNHDA and CDR2 SQIVND (reference sequence). Original processing methods: The authors estimated nucleated cell counts from reference gene primer amplification. Clones were read by immunoSEQ multiplex PCR, and TCRdb kept only the in-frame ones, dropping some. V, J and clone size are taken as reported in that table, and D and trimming were inferred from the DNA itself. The repertoire holds over 130,000 clones, with more than 65% as singletons. The V and J genes are TRBV19 and TRBJ2-7; TRBD1 is a possible D gene (5 bases). The source of this sequence is a human donor in a cohort sampled during active COVID-19. The sample comprised peripheral blood. CDR3 coding DNA: TGTGCCAGTAGTATTGGGGCGAGGTCCTACGAGCAGTACTTC. Translation gives CASSIGARSYEQYF. Full variable domain (rest looked up from reference TRBV19 and TRBJ2-7): DGGITQSPKYLFRKEGQNVTLSCEQNLNHDAMYWYRQDPGQGLRLIYYSQIVNDFQKGDIAEGYSVSREKKESFPLTVTSAQKNPTAFYLCASSIGARSYEQYFGPGTRLTVT.